The present T cell receptor (beta chain) was sequenced within a study of blood T cell repertoires in COVID-19. Study-level background: Sites in the United States, Italy and Spain provided acute and convalescent COVID-19 samples.

Original analysis: Reference gene primer amplification gave estimated nucleated cell counts. Assay used: immunoSEQ multiplex PCR; TCRdb lists only in-frame clones, some missing. The DNA was the basis for D and trimming; V, J and clone size are from that table. The profile covers 240,000 or so clones, with 88% appearing a single time and 0.7% to 0.85% taken by the ten largest. This clone was seen once. This clonotype was obtained from a woman younger than 45 with acute or convalescent COVID-19. The sample comprised peripheral blood.

Here the CDR3 reads CSVAGEFGSYNEQFF. CDR3 nucleotides: TGCAGCGTCGCAGGGGAATTCGGCTCCTACAATGAGCAGTTCTTC. V usage is TRBV29-1 and J usage is TRBJ2-1, with D possibly TRBD1 on 6 matching bases. Germline V lookup: CDR1 SQVTM, CDR2 ANQGSEA. The CDR3 length is 15 residues. The germline V and J ends were trimmed by 6 bases and 0 bases, with 15 bases remaining between them.